What follows is one T cell receptor beta chain and its context. Its target is not known. This sample stems from a study of CXCR3-negative and CXCR3-positive naive CD8 T cells. Preparation of TRB cDNA libraries relied on 5' RACE carrying UMI labels. With the 5' RACE reads reprocessed, TCRdb shows one record per CDR3 protein and no DNA. The sample holds tens of thousands of distinct CDR3 sequences. CD45RO-CCR7+CD27+CD95- defined naive CD8+ T cells. Germline loops: CDR1 SGHDN, CDR2 FVKESK. This CDR3 contains 17 residues. Findings and limits, study-wide: In both naive subsets diversity was comparably high, whereas memory CD8+ cells showed much lower diversity. TCR strength was inferred from TRB CDR3 properties, while surface CD5 was comparable between naive subsets. CXCR3-expressing naive cells carried TRB CDR3s more hydrophobic than those of CXCR3-negative naive cells. Fresh PBMCs went into most assays, and CXCR3 expression partly declined after cryopreservation.

The clonotype was recovered from a human donor in good health. Some clones in this sample may be carry-over from other donors' samples. The specimen was naive CXCR3+ CD8+ T cells from blood. Sample subset: CD45RO-CCR7+CD27+CD95- naive CD8+ T cells expressing CXCR3 (TNR3+). The chain carries TRBV14 and TRBJ2-2. The CDR3 loop is CASSPKLWASNTGEVFF.